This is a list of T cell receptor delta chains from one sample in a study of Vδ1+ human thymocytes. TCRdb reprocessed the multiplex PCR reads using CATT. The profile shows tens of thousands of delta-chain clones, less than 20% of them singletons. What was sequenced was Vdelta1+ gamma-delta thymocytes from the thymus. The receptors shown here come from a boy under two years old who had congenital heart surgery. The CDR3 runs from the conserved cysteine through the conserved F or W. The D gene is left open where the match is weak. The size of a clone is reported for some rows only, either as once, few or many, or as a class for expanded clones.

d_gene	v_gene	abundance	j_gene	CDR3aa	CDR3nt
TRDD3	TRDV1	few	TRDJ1	CALVTLLTRFGGYESDKLIF	TGTGCTCTTGTAACCCTCCTAACCCGTTTTGGGGGATACGAGTCCGATAAACTCATCTTT
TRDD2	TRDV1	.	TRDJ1	CALGELPSYAGGFYKLIF	TGTGCTCTTGGGGAACTGCCTTCCTACGCTGGGGGGTTTTATAAACTCATCTTT
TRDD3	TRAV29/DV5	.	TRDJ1	CAASEMGAHLLGDQYTDKLIF	TGTGCAGCAAGCGAAATGGGGGCCCATTTACTGGGGGATCAGTACACCGATAAACTCATCTTT
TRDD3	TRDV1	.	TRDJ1	CALGGPTSGGDTTDKLIF	TGTGCTCTTGGGGGACCGACTTCCGGGGGGGATACGACCGATAAACTCATCTTT
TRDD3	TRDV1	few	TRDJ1	CALGEGSSFFLKTHWGMADTDKLIF	TGTGCTCTTGGGGAAGGATCTTCGTTCTTCCTAAAGACGCACTGGGGGATGGCGGACACCGATAAACTCATCTTT
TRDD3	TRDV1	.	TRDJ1	CALGERRALSYLGDTGTDKLIF	TGTGCTCTTGGGGAACGACGGGCGCTTTCCTACCTGGGGGATACCGGCACCGATAAACTCATCTTT
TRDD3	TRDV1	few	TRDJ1	CALGGPFPTGGYADKLIF	TGTGCTCTTGGGGGACCCTTTCCTACTGGGGGATACGCCGATAAACTCATCTTT
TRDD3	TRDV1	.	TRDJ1	CALGEALPSHRTGGLYTDKLIF	TGTGCTCTTGGGGAAGCCCTGCCTTCCCATCGTACTGGGGGCTTGTACACCGATAAACTCATCTTT
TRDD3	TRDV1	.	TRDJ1	CALGEALYLPFTGGYADGKLIF	TGTGCTCTTGGGGAAGCTTTGTATCTACCTTTTACTGGGGGATACGCAGACGGTAAACTCATCTTT
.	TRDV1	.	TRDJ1	CALGEPLLIRGYTDKLIF	TGTGCTCTTGGGGAACCACTCCTAATCCGGGGATACACCGATAAACTCATCTTT
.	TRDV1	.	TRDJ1	CALGEVASFRGMLKLIF	TGTGCTCTTGGGGAAGTGGCTTCCTTTCGGGGGATGCTAAAACTCATCTTT
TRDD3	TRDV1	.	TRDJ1	CALSTGPSQYWGIQGADKLIF	TGTGCTCTTTCGACCGGGCCTTCCCAGTACTGGGGGATACAGGGCGCCGATAAACTCATCTTT
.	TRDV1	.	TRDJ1	CALGERPYLPFNTDKLIF	TGTGCTCTTGGGGAACGTCCCTACCTCCCTTTCAACACCGATAAACTCATCTTT
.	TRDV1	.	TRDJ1	CALGERFRPWRIQGTDKLIF	TGTGCTCTTGGGGAACGGTTCCGACCTTGGCGGATACAGGGCACCGATAAACTCATCTTT
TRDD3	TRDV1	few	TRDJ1	CALGEDTAILGDTGETDKLIF	TGTGCTCTTGGGGAAGACACCGCAATACTGGGGGATACCGGGGAAACCGATAAACTCATCTTT
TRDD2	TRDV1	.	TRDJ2	CALGGFGLPTRTGIRRTAQLFF	TGTGCTCTTGGGGGATTCGGCCTTCCTACCCGTACTGGGATCCGGCGGACAGCACAACTCTTCTTT
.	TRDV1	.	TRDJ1	CALGELRGFRGTGLSTDKLIF	TGCGCTCTTGGGGAACTACGAGGTTTCCGCGGAACGGGGCTCTCCACCGATAAACTCATCTTT
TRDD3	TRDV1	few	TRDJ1	CALRHGGIYTDKLIF	TGTGCTCTTAGGCACGGGGGGATTTACACCGATAAACTCATCTTT
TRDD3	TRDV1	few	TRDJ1	CALGENFPLSRWGIRHTDKLIF	TGTGCTCTTGGGGAAAATTTTCCTCTCTCTCGGTGGGGGATACGGCACACCGATAAACTCATCTTT
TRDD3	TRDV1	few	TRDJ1	CALGEPVLGNYTDKLIF	TGTGCTCTTGGGGAACCGGTACTGGGGAATTACACCGATAAACTCATCTTT
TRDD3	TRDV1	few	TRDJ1	CALGEWAGGYAGETDKLIF	TGTGCTCTTGGGGAATGGGCTGGGGGATACGCAGGAGAAACCGATAAACTCATCTTT
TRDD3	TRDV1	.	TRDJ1	CALGELKSLPTVYSGDTGADKLIF	TGTGCTCTTGGGGAACTAAAGTCACTCCCGACTGTCTACTCTGGGGATACGGGGGCCGATAAACTCATCTTT
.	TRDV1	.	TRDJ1	CALVHSRRWADKLIF	TGTGCTCTTGTACACTCCCGGCGGTGGGCCGATAAACTCATCTTT
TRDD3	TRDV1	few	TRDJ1	CALGERTYGLLGDSHTDKLIF	TGTGCTCTTGGGGAACGCACCTACGGCTTACTGGGGGATTCCCACACCGATAAACTCATCTTT
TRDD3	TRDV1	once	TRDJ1	CALGELGPSYVLGDSTDKLIF	TGTGCTCTTGGGGAACTCGGGCCTTCCTACGTACTGGGGGATAGTACCGATAAACTCATCTTT
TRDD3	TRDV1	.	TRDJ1	CALGDPEGYPTGGYYTDKLIF	TGTGCTCTTGGGGACCCCGAGGGATACCCTACTGGGGGATACTACACCGATAAACTCATCTTT
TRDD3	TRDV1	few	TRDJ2	CALGEGLGGTGGSPTAQLFF	TGTGCTCTTGGGGAAGGCCTGGGGGGTACTGGGGGATCTCCGACAGCACAACTCTTCTTT
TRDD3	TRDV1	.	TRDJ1	CALGGSFPSLGDTDKLIF	TGTGCTCTTGGGGGCTCCTTCCCTTCACTGGGGGACACCGATAAACTCATCTTT
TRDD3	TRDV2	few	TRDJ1	CACDIDLLGLGDTSDKLIF	TGTGCCTGTGACATAGACCTCCTCGGACTGGGGGATACGTCCGATAAACTCATCTTT
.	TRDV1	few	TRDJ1	CALLVPLGWGPYTDKLIF	TGTGCTCTTCTCGTCCCTTTGGGGTGGGGCCCGTACACCGATAAACTCATCTTT
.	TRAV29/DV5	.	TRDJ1	CSVLLCSKGWGLRIRRGMYTDKLIF	.
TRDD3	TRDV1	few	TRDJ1	CALGFLPGPLLWGIRRGYADKLIF	TGTGCTCTTGGGTTCCTTCCCGGGCCCCTTCTCTGGGGGATACGCAGGGGATACGCCGATAAACTCATCTTT
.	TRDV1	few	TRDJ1	CALGEPGGPYTDKLIF	TGTGCTCTTGGGGAACCAGGGGGTCCGTACACCGATAAACTCATCTTT
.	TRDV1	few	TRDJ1	CALGEAPTTWDLYTDKLIF	TGTGCTCTTGGGGAGGCACCTACTACCTGGGACTTGTACACCGATAAACTCATCTTT
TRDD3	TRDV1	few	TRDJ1	CALGGTSYWGITDKLIF	TGTGCTCTTGGGGGGACCTCGTACTGGGGGATCACCGATAAACTCATCTTT
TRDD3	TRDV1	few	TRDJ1	CALGERGPLPPVLGDLGDKLIF	TGTGCTCTTGGGGAAAGGGGTCCCCTTCCCCCCGTACTGGGGGATTTGGGGGATAAACTCATCTTT
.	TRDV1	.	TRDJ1	CALGVQVLLLGPFPRPDKLIF	TGTGCTCTTGGGGTCCAAGTGCTACTACTGGGGCCCTTCCCGAGGCCCGATAAACTCATCTTT
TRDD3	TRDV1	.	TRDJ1	CALGDFPTFFSGGYTDKLIF	TGTGCTCTTGGGGATTTTCCTACCTTTTTTTCTGGGGGATACACCGATAAACTCATCTTT
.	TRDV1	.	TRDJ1	CALGETWADKLIF	TGCGCTCTTGGGGAAACCTGGGCCGATAAACTCATCTTT
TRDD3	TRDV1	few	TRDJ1	CALGEPSYGVGDTPLYTDKLIF	TGTGCTCTTGGGGAACCTTCCTACGGTGTGGGGGATACCCCGCTGTACACCGATAAACTCATCTTT